Below are 24 T cell receptor beta chains sequenced from a single sample in a study of early stage breast cancer tumors. The protocol was immunoSEQ multiplex PCR, while the TCRdb copy is restricted to in-frame clones and leaves out a portion. The table shows about 72,000 clones, with approximately 79% occurring only once. The specimen was blood. All receptors come from a person in their sixties with breast cancer.

The chain uses TRBV15 and TRBJ2-1, with 8 bases matching TRBD1. Germline CDR1 LNHNV, CDR2 YYDKDF (reference sequence). This CDR3 has 16 residues. V lost 4 bases to trimming and J lost 12 bases; unmatched junction nucleotides: 17. CDR3 amino acids: CATSTQTGARIKGQFF. CDR3 DNA: TGTGCCACCAGCACCCAGACAGGGGCTAGAATTAAGGGGCAGTTCTTC.

The V and J genes are TRBV28 and TRBJ1-4; tentative D call: TRBD1 (5 bases). Germline V CDR1 and CDR2: MDHEN, SYDVKM. The CDR3 is 12 residues long. V shed 5 bases and J shed 14 bases, with 15 bases lying between them. The CDR3 loop reads CASSLPTGGLFF. As DNA, the CDR3 is TGTGCCAGCAGTCTCCCGACCGGGGGGCTGTTTTTT.

In nucleotides, the CDR3 is TGCAGTGCCCTGGGGCGGGTGGAAGCTTTCTTT. Its translation is CSALGRVEAFF. V usage is TRBV20-1 and J usage is TRBJ1-1, with D possibly matching TRBD1 (5 bases). Trimming removed 6 bases at V and 8 bases at J, with 13 bases between. The CDR3 is made up of 11 amino acids. Germline CDR1 DFQATT, CDR2 SNEGSKA (reference sequence).

The chain uses TRBV14 and TRBJ2-1, with no clear D. Trimming left V 3 bases short and J 8 bases short, with 11 bases between. Germline-derived CDR1 and CDR2 are SGHDN and FVKESK. This CDR3 has 13 amino acids. This chain's CDR3 is CASSQLIRDEQFF. The DNA for the CDR3 is TGTGCCAGCAGCCAGCTAATCCGGGATGAGCAGTTCTTC. Filled out from reference TRBV14 and TRBJ2-1, the complete variable domain reads EAGVTQFPSHSVIEKGQTVTLRCDPISGHDNLYWYRRVMGKEIKFLLHFVKESKQDESGMPNNRFLAERTGGTYSTLKVQPAELEDSGVYFCASSQLIRDEQFFGPGTRLTVL.

The chain joins TRBV9 to TRBJ1-5, with a weak D call TRBD1 (6 bases). V was shortened by 4 bases and J by 0 bases, with 8 bases between the two germline ends. Looked up from germline, CDR1 is SGDLS and CDR2 is YYNGEE. This CDR3 has 14 residues. The CDR3 reads CASSRGHSNQPQHF. Here the CDR3 DNA reads TGTGCCAGCAGCCGGGGACATAGCAATCAGCCCCAGCATTTT.

The count of this clone is one. This sequence joins TRBV9 and TRBJ1-3, with D uncertain. CDR1 and CDR2 (germline): SGDLS, YYNGEE. The length of the CDR3 is 15 residues. The ends were cut back, 6 bases at V and 0 bases at J, with 13 bases in the middle. The CDR3 loop is CASNIDPNSGNTIYF. CDR3 DNA: TGTGCCAGCAACATAGACCCAAACTCTGGAAACACCATATATTTT.

The chain recombines TRBV28 with TRBJ1-5; no clear D gene. The germline V and J ends were trimmed by 3 bases and 1 base, with 1 base remaining between them. Looked up from germline, CDR1 is MDHEN and CDR2 is SYDVKM. The CDR3 runs 12 residues. The CDR3 sequence: CASSFSNQPQHF. The CDR3 DNA is TGTGCCAGCAGTTTCAGCAATCAGCCCCAGCATTTT.

The sample holds one count of this clone. The gene calls are TRBV7-6 and TRBJ2-5; maybe TRBD1 (5 bases). Trimming removed 4 bases at V and 2 bases at J, with 14 bases between. The germline CDR1 and CDR2 sequences are SGHVS and FNYEAQ. CDR3 size: 15 residues. CDR3 sequence: CASSSRSQGQETQYF. CDR3 coding DNA: TGTGCCAGCAGCTCGAGAAGCCAGGGACAAGAGACCCAGTACTTC.

The rearrangement uses TRBV9 and TRBJ1-2; weak D call: TRBD1 (5 bases). The germline gives CDR1 SGDLS, CDR2 YYNGEE. This CDR3 has 15 residues. Trimming removed 0 bases from V and 3 bases from J, with 12 bases in between. The CDR3 DNA reads TGTGCCAGCAGCGTAGAGGAGGGGAGTGACTATGGCTACACCTTC. It yields the protein CASSVEEGSDYGYTF.

V usage is TRBV29-1 and J usage is TRBJ2-2, with D tentatively TRBD1 (6 bases). Germline loops: CDR1 SQVTM, CDR2 ANQGSEA. Between the trimmed V and J ends, which lost 1 base and 3 bases, there was a span of 12 bases. There are 15 residues in the CDR3. This chain's CDR3 is CSVEVGGQYTGELFF. As DNA, the CDR3 is TGCAGCGTTGAAGTTGGAGGACAGTACACCGGGGAGCTGTTTTTT.

The chain couples TRBV6-1 to TRBJ2-7; 10 bases are shared with TRBD2. Trimming removed 4 bases from V and 0 bases from J; junction bases left unmatched: 0. The CDR3 loop spans 14 amino acids. Germline CDR1 MNHNS, CDR2 SASEGT. In DNA form, the CDR3 reads TGTGCCAGCAGTGGACTAGCGGGCTCCTACGAGCAGTACTTC. It translates to CASSGLAGSYEQYF.

This clone was observed a single time. The chain couples TRBV28 to TRBJ1-4, with D unclear. Germline V gene sequence: CDR1 MDHEN, CDR2 SYDVKM. Trimming removed 3 bases from V and 0 bases from J, with 8 bases in between. This CDR3 is 15 amino acids long. The CDR3 loop reads CASSFGYATNEKLFF. CDR3 in DNA: TGTGCCAGCAGTTTTGGGTATGCAACTAATGAAAAACTGTTTTTT.

CDR3 nucleotides: TGCGCCAGCAGCCCAAGTGAGGCGGGTGCCTACGAGCAGTACTTC. Protein: CASSPSEAGAYEQYF. The rearrangement joins TRBV4-3 to TRBJ2-7; the D gene is possibly TRBD2 (5 bases). V dropped 4 bases and J dropped 2 bases, with 15 bases sitting between them. The CDR3 sequence is 15 residues long. Germline CDR1 and CDR2: LGHNA and YSLEER.

V gene TRBV7-3 combines with J gene TRBJ2-1; no definite D call. Germline CDR1 SGHTA, CDR2 FQGTGA. The length of the CDR3 is 13 residues. The ends were cut back, 2 bases at V and 7 bases at J, with 9 bases in the middle. This CDR3 reads CASSLGQPNEQFF. CDR3 DNA: TGTGCCAGCAGCTTAGGGCAGCCTAATGAGCAGTTCTTC.

The rearrangement joins TRBV27 to TRBJ2-7, with 10 bases identical to TRBD2. The CDR3 totals 18 residues. Germline trimming cut 4 bases from V and 0 bases from J; bases unmatched to any gene: 12. CDR1 and CDR2 (germline): MNHEY, SMNVEV (reference sequence). CDR3 in amino acids: CASSSGTSVLAFSYEQYF. In DNA, the CDR3 is TGTGCCAGCAGTTCCGGGACTAGCGTCCTCGCTTTCTCCTACGAGCAGTACTTC.

The genes are TRBV9 and TRBJ2-7; 9 bases agree with TRBD1. Germline lookup yields CDR1 SGDLS and CDR2 YYNGEE. This CDR3 spans 15 amino acids. The trim removed 2 bases at V and 0 bases at J, leaving 3 bases unmatched. This chain's CDR3 is CASSVGTGSSYEQYF. CDR3 DNA: TGTGCCAGCAGCGTGGGGACAGGGAGCTCCTACGAGCAGTACTTC.

The chain joins TRBV18 to TRBJ1-1, with no clear D. V was cut by 3 bases and J by 3 bases, with 8 bases left in between. CDR3 length equals 13 residues. Germline V lookup: CDR1 KGHSH, CDR2 LQKENI. CDR3 sequence: CASSPRRDTEAFF. CDR3 DNA sequence: TGTGCCAGCTCACCCCGCAGAGACACTGAAGCTTTCTTT.

This chain uses TRBV4-1 with TRBJ2-7, with TRBD1 matching over 7 bases. The CDR3 spans 14 residues. The V gene end was trimmed by 5 bases and the J gene end by 2 bases; junction bases not matched to a gene: 6. Germline assignment: CDR1 MGHRA and CDR2 YSYEKL. CDR3 residues: CASSYSGTAYEQYF. As DNA, the CDR3 is TGCGCCAGCAGCTATTCCGGGACAGCCTACGAGCAGTACTTC.

The chain joins TRBV7-3 to TRBJ2-3; 7 bases match TRBD1. Germline assignment: CDR1 SGHTA and CDR2 FQGTGA. The CDR3 contains 14 residues. V shed 4 bases, J shed 0 bases, and the junction held 1 base outside the gene matches. The CDR3 DNA sequence: TGTGCCAGCAGCTACAGGGGTAGCACAGATACGCAGTATTTT. This sequence encodes CASSYRGSTDTQYF.

The CDR3 sequence: CASSISGADTQYF. The CDR3 DNA is TGTGCCAGTAGTATAAGTGGGGCTGATACGCAGTATTTT. The chain carries TRBV19 and TRBJ2-3; possible D gene TRBD1, 5 bases. CDR3 length equals 13 residues. Trimming shortened V by 2 bases and J by 6 bases, and 9 bases separated the two germline ends. Germline values: CDR1 LNHDA, CDR2 SQIVND (reference sequence). Together with reference TRBV19 and TRBJ2-3, the CDR3 gives the full variable domain: DGGITQSPKYLFRKEGQNVTLSCEQNLNHDAMYWYRQDPGQGLRLIYYSQIVNDFQKGDIAEGYSVSREKKESFPLTVTSAQKNPTAFYLCASSISGADTQYFGPGTRLTVL.

As concerns this clone: Other DNA sequences in the sample encode the same CDR3. This chain's CDR3 is CASSLSGRETQYF. The DNA for the CDR3 is TGTGCCAGCAGTTTATCAGGGAGGGAGACCCAGTACTTC. The V call is TRBV28, the J call TRBJ2-5, with D perhaps matching TRBD2 (6 bases). Germline lookup yields CDR1 MDHEN and CDR2 SYDVKM. The CDR3 sequence is 13 residues long. Trimming removed 1 base at V and 5 bases at J, with 8 bases between.

This clone has just a few counts. DNA of the CDR3: TGTGCCAGCAGCTTCTCAGGGAAGCCCCAGCATTTT. It yields the protein CASSFSGKPQHF. This chain uses TRBV5-6 with TRBJ1-5; D possibly corresponds to TRBD1 (5 bases). Trimming removed 2 bases at V and 8 bases at J, with 8 bases between. The CDR3 contains 12 residues. CDR1 and CDR2 from the germline V gene are SGHDT and YYEEEE.

The V call is TRBV7-9, the J call TRBJ2-3; no reliable D call. Trimming took off 5 bases at V and 1 base at J, with 13 bases between the two ends. The CDR3 is 15 amino acids. CDR1 is SEHNR and CDR2 is FQNEAQ in the germline V gene (reference sequence). Here the CDR3 reads CASSPGPIGTDTQYF. The CDR3 DNA sequence: TGTGCCAGCAGCCCCGGGCCCATAGGCACAGATACGCAGTATTTT.

This clone was counted once. The chain uses TRBV5-4 and TRBJ2-3, with D possibly being TRBD2 (6 bases). Trimming took 4 bases from V and 3 from J, leaving 18 bases between them. CDR1 and CDR2 (germline): SGHNT, YYREEE (reference sequence). This CDR3 contains 16 residues. CDR3 sequence (DNA): TGTGCCAGCAGCCTCGGGGTAGCGGTGAGGACAGATACGCAGTATTTT. It codes for CASSLGVAVRTDTQYF.